These 11 T cell receptor beta chains originate from one sample sequenced in a study of blood T cell repertoires in COVID-19. Method: immunoSEQ multiplex PCR; TCRdb's copy keeps in-frame clones and lacks some. The sample has 100,000 to 150,000 clones; 84% are singletons. The sample taken for sequencing was peripheral blood. The origin of the receptors is a woman in her twenties or thirties who had recovered from COVID-19.

This chain joins TRBV2 and TRBJ1-1; D call uncertain. Germline loops: CDR1 SNHLY, CDR2 FYNNEI. Trimming left V 7 bases short and J 2 bases short, with 17 bases between. The CDR3 is made up of 15 amino acids. As DNA, the CDR3 is TGTGCCAGCACTTATGGGTTAGGGAGCAACACTGAAGCTTTCTTT. It translates to CASTYGLGSNTEAFF. Combining the CDR3 with reference TRBV2 and TRBJ1-1 gives the whole variable domain EPEVTQTPSHQVTQMGQEVILRCVPISNHLYFYWYRQILGQKVEFLVSFYNNEISEKSEIFDDQFSVERPDGSNFTLKIRSTKLEDSAMYFCASTYGLGSNTEAFFGQGTRLTVV.

The gene calls are TRBV12-3 or TRBV12-4 and TRBJ2-5; D might be TRBD1 (6 bases). V was shortened by 8 bases and J by 1 base, with 11 bases between the two germline ends. The CDR3 contains 13 residues. CDR3 DNA: TGTGCCAGCGGTCAGGGGCTCCAAGAGACCCAGTACTTC. It is translated as CASGQGLQETQYF.

This chain joins TRBV10-1 and TRBJ2-3; 12 bases line up with TRBD2. Per the germline V gene, CDR1 is WNHNN and CDR2 is SYGVQD (reference sequence). The CDR3 runs 19 residues. Trimming took 2 bases from V and 2 from J; bases not matched to a gene: 11. In DNA form, the CDR3 reads TGCGCCAGCAGTGAGGGTCTACTAGCGGGAGGTGCCTCCACAGATACGCAGTATTTT. This gives the protein CASSEGLLAGGASTDTQYF.

This chain uses TRBV20-1 with TRBJ2-4; TRBD1 matches 11 bases. J was trimmed by 3 bases and V by 6 bases; bases with no gene match: 13. Germline lookup yields CDR1 DFQATT and CDR2 SNEGSKA (reference sequence). This CDR3 is 17 amino acids long. In DNA form, the CDR3 reads TGCAGTGCCAGTCCCGGGACAGGGGGATCTAGCAAAAACATTCAGTACTTC. Its translation: CSASPGTGGSSKNIQYF.

This chain links TRBV7-6 with TRBJ2-2; possible D gene TRBD2, 6 bases. Looked up from germline, CDR1 is SGHVS and CDR2 is FNYEAQ. This CDR3 is built from 15 residues. Trimming removed 0 bases from V and 6 bases from J, with 11 bases in between. CDR3 in DNA: TGTGCCAGCAGCTTAGCGGGAGGTGGGGCCGGGGAGCTGTTTTTT. It translates to CASSLAGGGAGELFF.

V and J are TRBV23-1 and TRBJ1-1; perhaps TRBD1 as D (5 bases). TRBV23-1 is assigned to the ORF class and has an uncertain function. V lost 0 bases and J lost 1, with 12 bases in between. This CDR3 spans 16 amino acids. The CDR3 loop reads CASSQSPPQGNTEAFF. Here the CDR3 DNA reads TGCGCCAGCAGTCAATCACCGCCTCAGGGGAACACTGAAGCTTTCTTT.

This clone was seen a few times. V is TRBV10-3 and J is TRBJ1-2; D may be TRBD1 (5 bases). V gave up 4 bases and J gave up 3 bases, with 12 bases separating them. Germline values: CDR1 ENHRY, CDR2 SYGVKD. The CDR3 is 14 amino acids. For the CDR3, the DNA is TGTGCCATCAGTGGAGGCGGGGGAGACTATGGCTACACCTTC. Translating it yields CAISGGGGDYGYTF.

The CDR3: CASSKGQIYNSPLHF. CDR3 nucleotide sequence: TGTGCCAGCAGCAAAGGGCAGATCTATAATTCACCCCTCCACTTT. The chain recombines TRBV21-1 with TRBJ1-6; the D call TRBD1 from the table was never checked on the DNA. TRBV21-1 corresponds to a pseudogene. The CDR3 spans 15 residues.

The chain combines TRBV5-4 with TRBJ2-2, with 9 bases matching TRBD1. The CDR3 runs 16 residues. The germline CDR1 and CDR2 sequences are SGHNT and YYREEE (reference sequence). V was clipped by 4 bases and J by 0 bases; unmatched bases: 4. The CDR3: CASSPGQGPNTGELFF. Here the CDR3 DNA reads TGTGCCAGCAGCCCGGGACAGGGACCGAACACCGGGGAGCTGTTTTTT.

A few counts support this clone. The rearrangement links TRBV5-1 to TRBJ1-2; D is unclear. This CDR3 region has 14 residues. Trimming removed 0 bases from V and 4 bases from J, with 10 bases in between. CDR1 and CDR2 (germline): SGHRS, YFSETQ. The chain's CDR3 is CASSLVGSLYGYTF. DNA of the CDR3: TGCGCCAGCAGCTTGGTGGGCAGCCTCTATGGCTACACCTTC.

The chain recombines TRBV9 with TRBJ2-3; D possibly corresponds to TRBD2 (6 bases). This CDR3 is 14 amino acids long. Between the trimmed V and J ends, which lost 1 base and 4 bases, there was a span of 10 bases. The germline V gene encodes CDR1 SGDLS and CDR2 YYNGEE. The CDR3 DNA follows: TGTGCCAGCAGCGTAAGATGGGGGGCAGATACGCAGTATTTT. Protein: CASSVRWGADTQYF.